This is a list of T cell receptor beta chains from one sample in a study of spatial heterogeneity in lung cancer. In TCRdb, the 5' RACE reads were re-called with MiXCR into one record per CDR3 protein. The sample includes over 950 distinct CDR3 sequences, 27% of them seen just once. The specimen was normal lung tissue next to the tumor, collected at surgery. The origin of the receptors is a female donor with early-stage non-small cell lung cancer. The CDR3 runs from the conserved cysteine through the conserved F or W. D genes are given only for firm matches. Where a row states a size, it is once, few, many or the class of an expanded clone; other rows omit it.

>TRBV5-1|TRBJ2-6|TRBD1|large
CASSLGTGGAGANVLTF
TGCGCCAGCAGCCTGGGGACAGGGGGCGCCGGGGCCAACGTCCTGACTTTC
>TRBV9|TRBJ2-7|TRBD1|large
CASSVGTTGAMNF
TGTGCCAGCAGCGTAGGAACCACAGGGGCGATGAACTTC
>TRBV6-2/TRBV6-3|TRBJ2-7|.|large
CASSYPYEQYF
TGTGCCAGCAGTTATCCGTACGAGCAGTACTTC
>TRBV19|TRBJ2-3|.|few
CASRLTGRTDTQYF
TGTGCCAGTAGGCTAACAGGGCGCACAGATACGCAGTATTTT
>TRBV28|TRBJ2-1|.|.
CASSLLEGEQFF
TGTGCCAGCAGTTTATTGGAGGGTGAGCAGTTCTTC
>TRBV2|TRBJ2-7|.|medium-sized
CASRDGQAFEQYF
TGTGCCAGCAGGGACGGGCAGGCCTTCGAGCAGTACTTC
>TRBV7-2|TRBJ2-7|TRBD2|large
CASSSGLAGRPAYEQYF
TGTGCCAGCAGCTCCGGACTAGCGGGGCGTCCCGCCTACGAGCAGTACTTC
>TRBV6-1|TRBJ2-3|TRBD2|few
CASTVLRGSSTDTQYF
TGTGCCAGCACCGTCTTGCGGGGGAGTAGCACAGATACGCAGTATTTT
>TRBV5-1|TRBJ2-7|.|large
CASSLGSRRLHHEQYF
TGCGCCAGCAGCTTGGGGTCGAGGCGACTACACCACGAGCAGTACTTC
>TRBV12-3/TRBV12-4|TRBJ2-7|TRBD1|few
CASSSPQGYEQYF
TGTGCCAGCAGTTCCCCACAGGGGTACGAGCAGTACTTC
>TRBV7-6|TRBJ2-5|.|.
CASSLAGRPQETQYF
TGTGCCAGCAGCTTGGCGGGCAGGCCTCAAGAGACCCAGTACTTC
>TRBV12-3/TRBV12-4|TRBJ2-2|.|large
CASRSIAGFGENTGELFF
TGTGCCAGCAGATCCATTGCGGGCTTCGGAGAGAACACCGGGGAGCTGTTTTTT
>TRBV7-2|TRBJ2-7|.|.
CASSSRDSYYEQYF
TGTGCCAGCAGCTCCCGGGACTCTTATTACGAGCAGTACTTC
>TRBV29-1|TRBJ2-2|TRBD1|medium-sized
CSVRQGADTGELFF
TGCAGCGTTAGACAGGGGGCGGACACCGGGGAGCTGTTTTTT
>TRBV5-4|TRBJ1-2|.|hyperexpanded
CASSLAGRNYGYTF
TGTGCCAGCAGCTTGGCCGGAAGGAACTATGGCTACACCTTC
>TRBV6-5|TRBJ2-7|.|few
CASSKRRPTGSYEQYF
TGTGCCAGCAGCAAGCGCCGACCTACAGGGTCCTACGAGCAGTACTTC
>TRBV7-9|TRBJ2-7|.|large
CASGDGSYEQYF
TGTGCCAGCGGGGACGGATCCTACGAGCAGTACTTC
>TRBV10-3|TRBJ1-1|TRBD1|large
CATGTGMNTEAFF
TGTGCCACGGGGACAGGGATGAACACTGAAGCTTTCTTT
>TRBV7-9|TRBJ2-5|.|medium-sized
CASSLAETQYF
TGTGCCAGCAGCTTAGCAGAGACCCAGTACTTC
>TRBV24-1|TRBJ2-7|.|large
CATSGTNYEQYF
TGTGCCACCTCCGGGACAAACTACGAGCAGTACTTC
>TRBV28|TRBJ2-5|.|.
CASSGAGKSEETQYF
TGTGCCAGCTCCGGTGCGGGGAAATCGGAAGAGACCCAGTACTTC
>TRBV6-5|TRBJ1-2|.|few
CASSYNRVSYTF
TGTGCCAGCAGTTACAACAGGGTGAGCTACACCTTC
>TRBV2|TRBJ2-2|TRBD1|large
CASSVGQGPNTGELFF
TGTGCCAGCAGTGTTGGACAGGGTCCGAACACCGGGGAGCTGTTTTTT
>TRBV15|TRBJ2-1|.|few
CATSRIGTENEQFF
TGTGCCACCAGCAGAATTGGGACTGAGAATGAGCAGTTCTTC
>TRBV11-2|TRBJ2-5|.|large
CASSYGQQETQYF
TGTGCCAGCAGCTATGGACAGCAAGAGACCCAGTACTTC
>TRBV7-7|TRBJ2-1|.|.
CASSFQPGDEQFF
TGTGCCAGCAGCTTTCAACCCGGCGATGAGCAGTTCTTC
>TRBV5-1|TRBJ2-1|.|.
CASSSRGGVDYNEQFF
TGCGCCAGCAGCTCCAGGGGCGGAGTAGACTACAATGAGCAGTTCTTC
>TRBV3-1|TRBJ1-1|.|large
CASSPDGTSNTEAFF
TGTGCCAGCAGCCCTGACGGGACATCCAACACTGAAGCTTTCTTT
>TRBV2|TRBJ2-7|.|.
CASSERSYEQYF
TGTGCCAGCAGTGAACGGAGTTACGAGCAGTACTTC
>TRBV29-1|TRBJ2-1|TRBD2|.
CSVSGGGYNEQFF
TGCAGCGTTAGCGGGGGGGGATACAATGAGCAGTTCTTC
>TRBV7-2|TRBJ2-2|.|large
CASSLAGAANTGELFF
TGTGCCAGCAGCTTAGCAGGTGCAGCGAACACCGGGGAGCTGTTTTTT
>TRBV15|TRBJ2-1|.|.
CATSRDRSYNEQFF
TGTGCCACCAGCAGAGATAGGTCTTACAATGAGCAGTTCTTC
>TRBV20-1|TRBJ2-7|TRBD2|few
CSGASTSGSYEQYF
TGCAGTGGGGCTAGCACTAGCGGTTCCTACGAGCAGTACTTC
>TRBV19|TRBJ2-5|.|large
CATRTAETQYF
TGTGCCACCCGGACAGCGGAGACCCAGTACTTC
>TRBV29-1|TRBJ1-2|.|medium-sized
CSVEREYYGYTF
TGCAGCGTTGAGAGGGAATATTATGGCTACACCTTC
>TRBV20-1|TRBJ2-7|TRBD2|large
CSARGSPQTSGGYEQYF
TGCAGTGCTAGAGGTTCGCCCCAAACTAGCGGGGGCTACGAGCAGTACTTC
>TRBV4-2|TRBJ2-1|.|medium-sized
CASSQEDKWVTHEQFF
TGTGCCAGCAGCCAAGAGGACAAATGGGTAACCCATGAGCAGTTCTTC
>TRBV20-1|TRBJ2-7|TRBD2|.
CSAWTSDYEQYF
TGCAGTGCTTGGACTAGCGACTACGAGCAGTACTTC
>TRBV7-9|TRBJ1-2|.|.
CASSLVWRQGIGNYGYTF
TGTGCCAGCAGCTTAGTCTGGCGGCAGGGGATCGGAAACTATGGCTACACCTTC
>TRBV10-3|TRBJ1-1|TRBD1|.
CAIRSPGQGNGEAFF
TGTGCCATCAGATCGCCGGGACAGGGAAACGGGGAAGCTTTCTTT
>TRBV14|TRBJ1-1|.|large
CASSQDAGGGHTEAFF
TGTGCCAGCAGCCAAGATGCTGGTGGGGGGCACACTGAAGCTTTCTTT
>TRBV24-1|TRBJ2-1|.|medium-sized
CATSDNNEQFF
TGTGCCACCAGTGATAATAATGAGCAGTTCTTC